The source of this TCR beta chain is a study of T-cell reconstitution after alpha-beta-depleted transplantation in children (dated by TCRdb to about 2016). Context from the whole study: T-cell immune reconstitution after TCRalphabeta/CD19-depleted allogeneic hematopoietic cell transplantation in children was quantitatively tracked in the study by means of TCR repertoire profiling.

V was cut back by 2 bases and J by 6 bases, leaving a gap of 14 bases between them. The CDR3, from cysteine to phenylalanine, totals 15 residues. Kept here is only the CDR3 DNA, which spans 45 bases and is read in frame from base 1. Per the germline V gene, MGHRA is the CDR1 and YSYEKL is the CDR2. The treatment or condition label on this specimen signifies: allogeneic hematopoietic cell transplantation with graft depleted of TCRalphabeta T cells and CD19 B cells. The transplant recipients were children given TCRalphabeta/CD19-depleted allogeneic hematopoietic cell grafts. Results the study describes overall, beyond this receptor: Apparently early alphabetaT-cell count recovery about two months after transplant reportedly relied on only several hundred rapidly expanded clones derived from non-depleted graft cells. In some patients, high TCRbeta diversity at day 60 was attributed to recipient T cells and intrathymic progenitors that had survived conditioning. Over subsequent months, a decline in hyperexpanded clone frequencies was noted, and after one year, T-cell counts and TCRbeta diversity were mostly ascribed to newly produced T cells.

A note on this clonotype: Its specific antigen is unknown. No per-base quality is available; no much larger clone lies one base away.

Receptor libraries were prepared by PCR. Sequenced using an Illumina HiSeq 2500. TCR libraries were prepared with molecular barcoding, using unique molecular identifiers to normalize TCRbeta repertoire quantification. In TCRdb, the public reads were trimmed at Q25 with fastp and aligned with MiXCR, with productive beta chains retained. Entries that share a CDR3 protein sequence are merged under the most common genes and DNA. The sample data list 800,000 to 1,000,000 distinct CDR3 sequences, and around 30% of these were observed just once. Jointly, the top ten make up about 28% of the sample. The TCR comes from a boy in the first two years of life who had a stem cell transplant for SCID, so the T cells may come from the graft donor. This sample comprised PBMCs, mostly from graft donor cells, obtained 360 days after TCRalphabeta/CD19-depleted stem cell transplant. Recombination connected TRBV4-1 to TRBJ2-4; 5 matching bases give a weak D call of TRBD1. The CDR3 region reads CASSQKFGTGNIQYF. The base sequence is TGCGCCAGCAGCCAAAAATTTGGTACAGGAAACATTCAGTACTTC.